The present entry profiles one T cell receptor (beta chain) with its context. The sample comes from a study of blood T cell repertoires in COVID-19. The CDR3 is 18 amino acids. The germline V gene has CDR1 SGHVS and CDR2 FQNEAQ. The V end was cut by 1 base, the J end by 1 base, with 19 bases between. In the authors' methods: Amplification with reference gene primers provided the estimates of nucleated cell counts. Only in-frame clones appear in the TCRdb table, and some are missing; sequencing was by immunoSEQ multiplex PCR. The D gene and trimming were derived from the DNA, and the V and J assignments and clone size from that table. Of about 110,000 clones in the sample, about 89% were seen once.

The rearrangement joins TRBV7-8 to TRBJ1-2; D call uncertain. Sequenced input: peripheral blood. This receptor was identified in a man aged 40-49 years with active or convalescent COVID-19. CDR3 nucleotide sequence: TGTGCCAGCAGCTTAGGTATCGTCTGGCAGGTTGATAACTATGGCTACACCTTC. Translating gives CASSLGIVWQVDNYGYTF.